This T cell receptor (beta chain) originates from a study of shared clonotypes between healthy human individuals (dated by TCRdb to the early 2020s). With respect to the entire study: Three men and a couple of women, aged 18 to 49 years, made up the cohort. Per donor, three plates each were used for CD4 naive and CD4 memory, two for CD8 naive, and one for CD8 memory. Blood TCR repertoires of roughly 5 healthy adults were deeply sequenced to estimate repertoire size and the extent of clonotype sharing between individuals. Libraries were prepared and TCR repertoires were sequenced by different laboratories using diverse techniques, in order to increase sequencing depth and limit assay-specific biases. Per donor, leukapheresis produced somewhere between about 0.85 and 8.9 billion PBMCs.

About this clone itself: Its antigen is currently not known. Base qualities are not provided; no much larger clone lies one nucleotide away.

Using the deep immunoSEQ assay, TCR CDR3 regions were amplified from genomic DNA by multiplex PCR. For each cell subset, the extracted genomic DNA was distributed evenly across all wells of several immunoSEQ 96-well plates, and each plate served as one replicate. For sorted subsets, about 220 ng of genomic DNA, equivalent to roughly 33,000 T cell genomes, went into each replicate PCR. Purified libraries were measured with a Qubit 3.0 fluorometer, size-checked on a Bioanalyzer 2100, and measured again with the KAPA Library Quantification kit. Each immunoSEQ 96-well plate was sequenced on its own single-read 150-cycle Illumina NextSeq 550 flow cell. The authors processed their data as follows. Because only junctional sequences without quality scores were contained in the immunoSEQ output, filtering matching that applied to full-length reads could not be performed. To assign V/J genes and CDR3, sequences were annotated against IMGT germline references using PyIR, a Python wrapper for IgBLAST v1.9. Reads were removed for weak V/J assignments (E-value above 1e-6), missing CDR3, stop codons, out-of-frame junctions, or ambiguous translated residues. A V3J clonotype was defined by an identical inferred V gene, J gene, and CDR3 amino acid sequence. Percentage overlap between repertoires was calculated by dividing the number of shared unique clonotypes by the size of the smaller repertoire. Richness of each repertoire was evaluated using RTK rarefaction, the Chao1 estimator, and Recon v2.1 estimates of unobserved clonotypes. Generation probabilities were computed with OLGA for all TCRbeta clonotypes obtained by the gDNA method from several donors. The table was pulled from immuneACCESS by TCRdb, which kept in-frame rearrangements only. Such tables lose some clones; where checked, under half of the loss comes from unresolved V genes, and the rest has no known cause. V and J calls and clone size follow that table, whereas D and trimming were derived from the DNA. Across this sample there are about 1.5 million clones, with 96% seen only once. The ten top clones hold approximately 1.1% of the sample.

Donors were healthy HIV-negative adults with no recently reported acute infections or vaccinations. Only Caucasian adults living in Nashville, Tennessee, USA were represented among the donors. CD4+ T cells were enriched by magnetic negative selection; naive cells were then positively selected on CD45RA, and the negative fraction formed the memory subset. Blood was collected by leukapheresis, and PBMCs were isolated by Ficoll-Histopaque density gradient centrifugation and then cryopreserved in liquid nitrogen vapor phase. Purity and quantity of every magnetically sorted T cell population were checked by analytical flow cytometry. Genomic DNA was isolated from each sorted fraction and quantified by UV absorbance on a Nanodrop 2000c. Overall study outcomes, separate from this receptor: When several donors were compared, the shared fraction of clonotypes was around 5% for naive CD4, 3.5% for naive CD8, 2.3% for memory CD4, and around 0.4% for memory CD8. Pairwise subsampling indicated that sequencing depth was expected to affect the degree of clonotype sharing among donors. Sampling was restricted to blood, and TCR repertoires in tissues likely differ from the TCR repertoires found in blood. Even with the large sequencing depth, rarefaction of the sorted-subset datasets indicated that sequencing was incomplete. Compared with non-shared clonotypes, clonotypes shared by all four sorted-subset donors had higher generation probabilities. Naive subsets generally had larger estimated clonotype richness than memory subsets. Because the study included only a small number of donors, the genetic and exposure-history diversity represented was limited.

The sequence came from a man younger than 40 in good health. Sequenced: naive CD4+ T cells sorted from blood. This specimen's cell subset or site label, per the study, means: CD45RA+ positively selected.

CDR3 sequence: CASSPLAGGYNEQFF. The DNA sequence is given as TGTGCCAGCAGCCCCCTAGCGGGAGGGTACAATGAGCAGTTCTTC. The rearrangement combines TRBV7-3 with TRBJ2-1; TRBD2 lines up with 12 middle nucleotides. Trimming leaves V shorter by 5 bases and J shorter by 4 bases, with the junction holding 3 bases beyond the gene matches. Per the germline V gene, SGHTA is the CDR1 and FQGTGA is the CDR2. The CDR3 measures 15 amino acids from cysteine to phenylalanine. Of all the DNA, just the CDR3 is kept, 45 bases in frame from base 1.